This is a list of T cell receptor beta chains from one sample in a study of blood T cell repertoires in COVID-19. Sequencing was performed with immunoSEQ multiplex PCR; in TCRdb, only in-frame clones are kept and a portion is missing. In the table there are under 80,000 clones, 85% to 90% of which are singletons. Sequenced input: peripheral blood. Receptors were obtained from a human donor in a cohort sampled during active COVID-19. Each CDR3 is given with its conserved first and last residue. Fields, in order: J gene, D gene, CDR3 length, clone size, V gene, CDR3 DNA, CDR3 protein. D genes are given only for firm matches. Clone size is stated in some rows and not others, as once, few, many or a class when expanded.

TRBJ1-2	TRBD1	15	.	TRBV2	TGTGCCAGCAGCCCGGGACAGCCCATGATCTATGGCTACACCTTC	CASSPGQPMIYGYTF
TRBJ2-3	TRBD1	15	.	TRBV6-5	TGTGCCACCCTGCCTGGACAGGGAGTTATAGATACGCAGTATTTT	CATLPGQGVIDTQYF
TRBJ2-2	TRBD1	15	once	TRBV13	TGTGCCAGCAGCGCTACCGGGACAGGGACCGGGGAGCTGTTTTTT	CASSATGTGTGELFF
TRBJ1-1	TRBD1	12	.	TRBV24-1	TGTGCCACCAGCTTAGGACAGGGGCGCGCTTTCTTT	CATSLGQGRAFF
TRBJ2-1	.	15	.	TRBV11-2	TGTGCCAGCAGCTTAGGGGGGAGGCGGGATGCTGAGCAGTTCTTC	CASSLGGRRDAEQFF
TRBJ1-2	TRBD1	15	.	TRBV5-1	TGCGCCAGCAGCTCGCCGGGACAGGAATTCTATGGCTACACCTTC	CASSSPGQEFYGYTF
TRBJ2-7	.	13	.	TRBV6-5	TGTGCCAGCACAGGGTCCCTCTCCTACGAGCAGTACTTC	CASTGSLSYEQYF
TRBJ2-3	.	15	.	TRBV29-1	TGCAGCGTTTCCCTGGGTGGCGGCTCCACAGATACGCAGTATTTT	CSVSLGGGSTDTQYF
TRBJ1-6	.	12	.	TRBV28	TGTGCCAGCAGTTTAGGCGGTTCACCCCTCCACTTT	CASSLGGSPLHF
TRBJ1-3	.	15	.	TRBV28	TGTGCCAGCAGTTTTAGGGGCCCCTCTGGAAACACCATATATTTT	CASSFRGPSGNTIYF
TRBJ2-7	TRBD2	16	.	TRBV20-1	TGCAGTGCTAGTCTCCTAGCGGGAGTTGCCCCCTACGAGCAGTACTTC	CSASLLAGVAPYEQYF
TRBJ1-2	.	13	few	TRBV28	TGTGCCAGCACTGCGGGGATTGTCTATGGCTACACCTTC	CASTAGIVYGYTF
TRBJ1-5	.	13	once	TRBV3-1/TRBV3-2	TGTGCCAGCAGCCAGGGAGGCGATCAGCCCCAGCATTTT	CASSQGGDQPQHF
TRBJ2-1	.	14	.	TRBV5-4	TGTGCCAGCAGCCTACAGAGCCCGCGGGGTGAGCAGTTCTTC	CASSLQSPRGEQFF
TRBJ1-6	.	16	.	TRBV7-9	TGTGCCAGCAGCTTAGTTCCCAGGACAGATAATTCACCCCTCCACTTT	CASSLVPRTDNSPLHF
TRBJ1-1	.	14	.	TRBV3-1/TRBV3-2	TGTGCCAGCAACATGGATCAGGCGGGGACTGAAGCTTTCTTT	CASNMDQAGTEAFF